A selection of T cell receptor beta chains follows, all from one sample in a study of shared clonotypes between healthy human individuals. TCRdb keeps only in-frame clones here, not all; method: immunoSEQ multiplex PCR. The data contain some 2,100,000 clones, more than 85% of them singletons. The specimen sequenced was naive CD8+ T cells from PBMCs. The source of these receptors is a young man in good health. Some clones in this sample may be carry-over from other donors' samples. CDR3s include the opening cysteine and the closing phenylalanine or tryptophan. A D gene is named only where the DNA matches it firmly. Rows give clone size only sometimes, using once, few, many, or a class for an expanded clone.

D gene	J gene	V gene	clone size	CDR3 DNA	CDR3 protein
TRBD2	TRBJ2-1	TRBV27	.	TGTGCCAGCAGTTTATCGATTAGCGGGAGTCGTAATGAGCAGTTCTTC	CASSLSISGSRNEQFF
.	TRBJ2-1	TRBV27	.	TGTGCCAGCAGTTTTATTAGGACCCCAGAGCAGTTCTTC	CASSFIRTPEQFF
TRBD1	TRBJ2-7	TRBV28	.	TGTGCCAGCAGTTTGGGACAGGCCTTATTCGCGACCTACGAGCAGTACTTC	CASSLGQALFATYEQYF
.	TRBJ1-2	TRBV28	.	TGTGCCAGCAGTTTTAATCCAGGGAGTGACTATGGCTACACCTTC	CASSFNPGSDYGYTF
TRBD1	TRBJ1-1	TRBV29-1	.	TGCAGCGTGAGTGCAGGGGGAACTGAAGCTTTCTTT	CSVSAGGTEAFF
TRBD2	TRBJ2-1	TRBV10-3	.	TGTGCCATCAGTGAGTCGGGAGGCGGGAGGGCCTCTGATGAGCAGTTCTTC	CAISESGGGRASDEQFF
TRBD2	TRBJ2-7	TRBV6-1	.	TGTGCCAGCAGTATTCGGGGGGCCTACGAGCAGTACTTC	CASSIRGAYEQYF
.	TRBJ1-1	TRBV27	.	TGTGCCAGCAGTCTGACAGCCGGTGGGCGGACTGAAGCTTTCTTT	CASSLTAGGRTEAFF
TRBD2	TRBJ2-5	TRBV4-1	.	TGCGCCAGCAGCCAAGATTCCGCCTGGGGGGGGACCCAGTACTTC	CASSQDSAWGGTQYF
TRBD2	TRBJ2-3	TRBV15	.	TGTGCCACCAGCAGATCCCGGTCGCGGGGGAGCACAGATACGCAGTATTTT	CATSRSRSRGSTDTQYF
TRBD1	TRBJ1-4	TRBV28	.	TGTGCCAGCAGTTTATGGGGTGTTGGGACAGGGCGTTCGGCAGCTAATGAAAAACTGTTTTTT	CASSLWGVGTGRSAANEKLFF
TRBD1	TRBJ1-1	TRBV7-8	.	TGTGCCAGCAGCCCTTGGACAGGGTCTTCGATGAACACTGAAGCTTTCTTT	CASSPWTGSSMNTEAFF
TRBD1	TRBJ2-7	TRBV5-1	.	TGCGCCAGCAGCTGGTGGGGACAGGGTGGTGACGAGCAGTACTTC	CASSWWGQGGDEQYF
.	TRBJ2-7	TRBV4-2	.	TGTGCCAGCAGCCAAGACTCAGAGAGCTCCTACGAGCAGTACTTC	CASSQDSESSYEQYF
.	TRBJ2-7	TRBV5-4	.	TGTGCCAGCAGCGCCCCTGGGAGCTACAACTCCTACGAGCAGTACTTC	CASSAPGSYNSYEQYF
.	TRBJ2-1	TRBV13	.	TGTGCCAGCAGCCACAGTATGTACAATGAGCAGTTCTTC	CASSHSMYNEQFF
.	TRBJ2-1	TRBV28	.	TGTGCCAGCAGTTTTGGGACGGTATCCTACAATGAGCAGTTCTTC	CASSFGTVSYNEQFF
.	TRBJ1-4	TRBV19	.	TGTGCCAGTAGTAAAGTCAGTGTGGCAACTAATGAAAAACTGTTTTTT	CASSKVSVATNEKLFF
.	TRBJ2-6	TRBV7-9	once	TGTGCCAGCAGCTTAGGGGAAATCGGGTACTCTGGGGCCAACGTCCTGACTTTC	CASSLGEIGYSGANVLTF
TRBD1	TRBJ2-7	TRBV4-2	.	TGTGCCAGCAGCCAAGAGGGACAGTCTTCCTACGAGCAGTACTTC	CASSQEGQSSYEQYF
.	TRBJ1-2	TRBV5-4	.	TGTGCCAGCAGCACCCGGGACCTAAACTATGGCTACACCTTC	CASSTRDLNYGYTF
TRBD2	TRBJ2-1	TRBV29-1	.	TGCAGCGTTCTGGGACTAGCGGGAGTGGACGAGCAGTTCTTC	CSVLGLAGVDEQFF
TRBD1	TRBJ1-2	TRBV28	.	TGTGCCAGCAGTTTGGAGGACAGGGATTATCGCTACACCTTC	CASSLEDRDYRYTF